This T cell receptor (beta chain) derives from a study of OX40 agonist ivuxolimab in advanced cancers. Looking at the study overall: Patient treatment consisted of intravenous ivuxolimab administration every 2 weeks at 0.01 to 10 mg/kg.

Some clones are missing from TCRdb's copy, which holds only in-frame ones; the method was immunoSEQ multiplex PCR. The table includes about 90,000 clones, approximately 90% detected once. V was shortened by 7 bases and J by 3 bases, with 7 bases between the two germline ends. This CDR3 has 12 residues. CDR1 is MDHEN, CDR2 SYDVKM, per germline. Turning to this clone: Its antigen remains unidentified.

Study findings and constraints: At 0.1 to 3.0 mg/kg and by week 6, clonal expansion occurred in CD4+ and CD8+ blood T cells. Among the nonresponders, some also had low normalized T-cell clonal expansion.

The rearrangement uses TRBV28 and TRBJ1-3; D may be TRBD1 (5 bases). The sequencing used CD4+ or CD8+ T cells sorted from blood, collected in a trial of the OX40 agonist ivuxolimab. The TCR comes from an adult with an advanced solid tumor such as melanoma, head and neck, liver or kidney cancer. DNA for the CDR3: TGTGCCAGCACAGGGAATGGAAACACCATATATTTT. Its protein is CASTGNGNTIYF. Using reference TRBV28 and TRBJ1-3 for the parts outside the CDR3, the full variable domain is DVKVTQSSRYLVKRTGEKVFLECVQDMDHENMFWYRQDPGLGLRLIYFSYDVKMKEKGDIPEGYSVSREKKERFSLILESASTNQTSMYLCASTGNGNTIYFGEGSWLTVV.